Each of the 28 T cell receptor beta chains below was sequenced from the same sample in a study of cytomegalovirus exposure and HLA in healthy donors. A multiplex PCR was run with 60 Vbeta primers and 13 Jbeta primers. The data were produced by immunoSEQ multiplex PCR, yet TCRdb's version contains in-frame clones alone and is incomplete. Counted here are some 130,000 clones, 75% to 85% occurring once; the ten biggest clones make up 2.5% to 3.5%. Sequencing was carried out using PBMCs. These receptors were taken from a male donor in good health and CMV-seronegative.

This clone has just one count. The chain combines TRBV10-1 with TRBJ2-2; 7 nucleotides agree with TRBD2. V shed 0 bases and J 4 bases; nucleotides not matched to a gene: 8. The germline CDR1 and CDR2 sequences are WNHNN and SYGVQD (reference sequence). This CDR3 comprises 17 residues. The CDR3 DNA is TGCGCCAGCAGTGAGTCACCAGGACTAGACCTCACCGGGGAGCTGTTTTTT. Translated, it gives CASSESPGLDLTGELFF.

The chain carries TRBV5-1 and TRBJ2-7, with D uncertain. Germline CDR1 is SGHRS and CDR2 is YFSETQ. The V gene lost 3 bases and the J gene lost 1 base, with 8 bases spanning the gap. The CDR3 spans 13 residues. The DNA for the CDR3 is TGCGCCAGCAGCTCCTTCGGTTCCTACGAGCAGTACTTC. Protein product: CASSSFGSYEQYF.

The chain is built from TRBV7-3 and TRBJ1-2; weak D call: TRBD1 (5 bases). V was pared by 4 bases and J by 5 bases, with 11 bases between. This CDR3 spans 13 amino acids. Germline loops: CDR1 SGHTA, CDR2 FQGTGA. For the CDR3, the DNA is TGTGCCAGCAGCTACGACAGCGATTATGGCTACACCTTC. Its translation is CASSYDSDYGYTF.

The rearrangement joins TRBV5-1 to TRBJ2-7, with 9 bases aligning to TRBD1. The CDR3 runs to 16 residues. Germline CDR1 SGHRS, CDR2 YFSETQ. V shed 2 bases and J 0 bases; nucleotides not matched to a gene: 6. CDR3 coding DNA: TGCGCCAGCAGCTTAACCGGGACAGGGAACTCCTACGAGCAGTACTTC. It is translated as CASSLTGTGNSYEQYF.

V gene TRBV28 combines with J gene TRBJ1-1; TRBD1 is a possible D gene (6 bases). V was shortened by 6 bases and J by 4 bases, with 18 bases between the two germline ends. CDR1 is MDHEN, CDR2 SYDVKM, per germline. This CDR3 is 15 amino acids long. The CDR3 loop reads CASSRGGGAGTEAFF. CDR3 DNA: TGTGCCAGCAGCCGTGGTGGGGGCGCGGGCACTGAAGCTTTCTTT.

The CDR3 sequence: CASSFPRGTTYNEQFF. CDR3 coding DNA: TGTGCCAGCAGCTTCCCACGGGGTACAACCTACAATGAGCAGTTCTTC. The chain links TRBV11-2 to TRBJ2-1, with a tentative D call TRBD2 (5 bases). Germline lookup yields CDR1 SGHAT and CDR2 FQNNGV. The CDR3 is made up of 16 amino acids. V was cut by 3 bases and J by 2 bases, with 14 bases left in between.

This clone was observed once. The chain has TRBV5-1 and TRBJ2-7; 13 positions agree with TRBD2. The germline V gene encodes CDR1 SGHRS and CDR2 YFSETQ. V was pared by 4 bases and J by 3 bases, with 7 bases of the junction left unmatched. This CDR3 has 16 amino acids. The CDR3 reads CASSAQTSGRIYEQYF. The CDR3 coding sequence is TGCGCCAGCAGCGCCCAGACTAGCGGGAGGATCTACGAGCAGTACTTC.

This rearrangement joins TRBV4-2 to TRBJ2-1, with 11 bases identical to TRBD2. V lost 0 bases, J lost 4 bases, and 8 bases stayed unmatched. This CDR3 has 18 amino acids. Germline assignment: CDR1 LGHNA and CDR2 YNFKEQ. The CDR3 region has the DNA TGTGCCAGCAGCCAAGACAGTAGCGGGGGGGCTTTGTACAATGAGCAGTTCTTC. This translates into CASSQDSSGGALYNEQFF.

Details on this clone: The identical CDR3 is also encoded by other nucleotide sequences in the sample. V is TRBV5-1 and J is TRBJ2-7, with 8 bases that match TRBD1. Looked up from germline, CDR1 is SGHRS and CDR2 is YFSETQ. The CDR3 covers 15 residues. V trimming: 4 bases; J trimming: 4 bases; junction bases outside the gene matches: 10. The DNA for the CDR3 is TGCGCCAGCAGCCCAGGACAGGGTATGGGTTACGAGCAGTACTTC. This sequence encodes CASSPGQGMGYEQYF.

The chain carries TRBV6-1 and TRBJ1-1, with 8 bases aligning to TRBD1. Germline V gene lookup returns CDR1 MNHNS and CDR2 SASEGT. J lost 7 bases, V lost 7 bases, and 11 bases had no gene match. The CDR3 totals 14 residues. DNA of the CDR3: TGTGCCAGCACCATCAGGGGGCCTACTAGTGAAGCTTTCTTT. It encodes CASTIRGPTSEAFF.

This chain links TRBV10-2 with TRBJ1-3; D might be TRBD1 (6 bases). Germline V CDR1 and CDR2: WSHSY, SAAADI. The V end lost 3 bases, the J end lost 4 bases, and 10 bases lay between the germline ends. This CDR3 spans 14 amino acids. CDR3 in DNA: TGCGCCAGCAGTGATAGGACAGTCGGAAACACCATATATTTT. Protein: CASSDRTVGNTIYF.

As to this clone: One end of the junction does not line up with germline, which may come from a read error. The J gene is TRBJ2-4, the V gene TRBV7-9, with 7 bases aligning to TRBD1. Per germline, CDR1 SEHNR and CDR2 FQNEAQ (reference sequence). The CDR3 spans 17 residues. CDR3 bases: TGTGCCAGCAGCCATACCCGCCGGGCAGGGGGAAAAAACAGTCAGTACTTC. This translates into CASSHTRRAGGKNSQYF.

This chain uses TRBV7-2 with TRBJ2-6; no definite D call. Trimming left V 3 bases short and J 0 bases short, with 6 bases between. Germline V gives CDR1 SGHTA, CDR2 FQGNSA. The CDR3 totals 15 residues. CDR3 sequence reads: CASSFQHSGANVLTF. CDR3 DNA sequence: TGTGCCAGCAGCTTCCAACACTCTGGGGCCAACGTCCTGACTTTC.

The chain couples TRBV19 to TRBJ1-3, with 8 bases lining up with TRBD1. CDR1 is LNHDA, CDR2 SQIVND, per germline (reference sequence). The CDR3 is 15 amino acids. The V and J ends lost 8 bases and 0 bases, in that order; junction bases with no gene match: 6. The CDR3 nucleotides are TGTGCCAGTGGTACAGGGGGAAGCTCTGGAAACACCATATATTTT. It translates to CASGTGGSSGNTIYF.

The rearrangement uses TRBV5-1 and TRBJ2-1, with 10 nucleotides matching TRBD2. The CDR3 totals 13 residues. From germline, CDR1 is SGHRS and CDR2 YFSETQ. The J segment lost 9 bases and the V segment lost 6 bases, leaving 6 bases of the junction unmatched. The CDR3 coding sequence is TGCGCCAGCACGCTAGCGGGAGTAAGTGAGCAGTTCTTC. Translated: CASTLAGVSEQFF.

The gene calls are TRBV2 and TRBJ1-2; a possible D gene is TRBD1 (5 bases). Trimming took 7 bases from V and 2 from J, leaving 17 bases between them. This CDR3 has 15 residues. The germline gives CDR1 SNHLY, CDR2 FYNNEI. The CDR3 DNA reads as TGTGCCAGCATGTGGTCAGGGCCCGCAAACTATGGCTACACCTTC. It yields the protein CASMWSGPANYGYTF.

The chain carries TRBV2 and TRBJ1-1; 8 bases are shared with TRBD1. Unmatched junction bases numbered 7, after V lost 9 bases and J lost 4 bases. CDR1 and CDR2 from the germline V gene are SNHLY and FYNNEI. The CDR3 is 13 amino acids. The CDR3 is CASYRGATTEAFF. In DNA, the CDR3 is TGTGCCAGTTACAGGGGGGCCACCACTGAAGCTTTCTTT.

This clone was counted only a few times. V is TRBV13 and J is TRBJ2-1; D possibly corresponds to TRBD1 (5 bases). The CDR3 spans 16 residues. The V and J ends lost 2 bases and 0 bases respectively, with 11 bases between them. Germline CDR1 is PRHDT and CDR2 is FYEKMQ (reference sequence). The CDR3 region has the DNA TGTGCCAGCAGCTTATGGGGCTTGAGCTCCTACAATGAGCAGTTCTTC. Translated: CASSLWGLSSYNEQFF.

The rearrangement uses TRBV9 and TRBJ1-2, with D possibly matching TRBD1 (5 bases). Germline V gives CDR1 SGDLS, CDR2 YYNGEE. Trimming took off 6 bases at V and 3 bases at J, with 12 bases between the two ends. The CDR3 is made up of 13 amino acids. CDR3 sequence (DNA): TGTGCCAGCAACCAGGGCAGCGACTATGGCTACACCTTC. It translates to CASNQGSDYGYTF.

This clone was counted a few times. One end of the junction does not line up with germline, which may come from a read error. This sequence joins TRBV28 and TRBJ2-3; D ambiguous. CDR3 length: 11 residues. Germline loops: CDR1 MDHEN, CDR2 SYDVKM. The CDR3 region is CASSFTDAQYF. The DNA of the CDR3 is TGTGCCAGCAGTTTCACAGATGCGCAGTATTTT.

Note on this clone: At one end the junction does not follow the germline gene, possibly because of a read error. Other DNA sequences in this sample translate to the same CDR3. The chain joins TRBV27 to TRBJ1-1, with TRBD1 as a possible D gene (5 bases). This CDR3 is 13 amino acids long. The germline gives CDR1 MNHEY, CDR2 SMNVEV (reference sequence). CDR3 sequence: CASSSTRGTEAFF. The DNA of the CDR3 is TGCGCCAGCAGTTCTACAAGGGGTACTGAAGCTTTCTTT.

The chain joins TRBV6-5 to TRBJ1-4; D possibly corresponds to TRBD1 (5 bases). Trimming took off 2 bases at V and 10 bases at J, with 11 bases between the two ends. Germline loops: CDR1 MNHEY, CDR2 SVGAGI. CDR3 size: 13 residues. In DNA, the CDR3 is TGTGCCAGCAGTTACAGGGGAATTGGAAAACTGTTTTTT. Residues: CASSYRGIGKLFF.

The chain is built from TRBV5-4 and TRBJ2-7; 14 bases agree with TRBD2. The CDR3 is 15 amino acids. Germline CDR1 is SGHNT and CDR2 is YYREEE (reference sequence). V shed 6 bases and J 5 bases; nucleotides not matched to a gene: 7. The CDR3 DNA reads as TGTGCCAGCACCGAGGGACTAGCGGGAGTAGACGAGCAGTACTTC. It encodes CASTEGLAGVDEQYF. Full variable domain (rest looked up from reference TRBV5-4 and TRBJ2-7): ETGVTQSPTHLIKTRGQQVTLRCSSQSGHNTVSWYQQALGQGPQFIFQYYREEENGRGNFPPRFSGLQFPNYSSELNVNALELDDSALYLCASTEGLAGVDEQYFGPGTRLTVT.

V and J are TRBV14 and TRBJ2-1; D not certain. V was cut by 3 bases and J by 5 bases, with 11 bases left in between. The CDR3 covers 14 residues. Germline CDR1 is SGHDN and CDR2 is FVKESK. The CDR3 region has the DNA TGTGCCAGCAGCCATTACCCTAGAGACAATGAGCAGTTCTTC. Its protein is CASSHYPRDNEQFF.

The gene calls are TRBV7-2 and TRBJ2-7, with 7 bases identical to TRBD1. The CDR3 spans 16 residues. J gave up 0 bases and V 5 bases, and 10 bases lay outside the gene matches. Germline values: CDR1 SGHTA, CDR2 FQGNSA. This chain's CDR3 is CASSGPGTATSYEQYF. The CDR3 nucleotides are TGTGCCAGCAGCGGACCAGGGACAGCCACCTCCTACGAGCAGTACTTC.

The chain employs TRBV27 and TRBJ2-7, with TRBD1 matching over 7 bases. V was clipped by 5 bases and J by 2 bases; unmatched bases: 9. The CDR3 totals 15 residues. In germline, CDR1 is MNHEY, CDR2 SMNVEV (reference sequence). DNA for the CDR3: TGTGCCAGCAGTGGATCCGGGACAGTTACCTACGAGCAGTACTTC. Its translation: CASSGSGTVTYEQYF.

This sequence joins TRBV18 and TRBJ1-1; a possible D gene is TRBD1 (5 bases). Germline lookup yields CDR1 KGHSH and CDR2 LQKENI. This CDR3 has 15 residues. The V end lost 6 bases, the J end lost 2 bases, and 16 bases lay between the germline ends. The CDR3 DNA is TGTGCCAGCTCCCCTAGACAGTCCAGTAACACTGAAGCTTTCTTT. Translation: CASSPRQSSNTEAFF.

The V call is TRBV5-1, the J call TRBJ1-2; no clear D. This CDR3 is 13 amino acids long. Looked up from germline, CDR1 is SGHRS and CDR2 is YFSETQ. Trimming removed 4 bases at V and 3 bases at J, with 10 bases between. The CDR3 loop is CASSKDGDYGYTF. In nucleotides, the CDR3 is TGCGCCAGCAGCAAGGACGGGGACTATGGCTACACCTTC.